This is a list of T cell receptor beta chains from one sample in a study of spatial heterogeneity in lung cancer. TCRdb called the 5' RACE reads again in MiXCR, with one record for every CDR3 protein. The sample consists of around 110,000 distinct CDR3 sequences, approximately 12% of them appearing once. The specimen comprised PBMCs, sampled at follow-up. The origin of the receptors is a male donor with early-stage non-small cell lung cancer. Each CDR3 is given with its conserved first and last residue. Fields, in order: clone size, J gene, D gene, V gene, CDR3 DNA, CDR3 protein. The D gene is left open where the match is weak. Only some rows state a clone size, as once, few, many or a class for expanded clones.

size: .; J: TRBJ1-1; D: .; V: TRBV7-9; DNA: TGTGCCAGCAGCTTAACGGACGGCTTAGGCGCTGAAGCTTTCTTT; CDR3: CASSLTDGLGAEAFF
size: .; J: TRBJ2-3; D: TRBD2; V: TRBV20-1; DNA: TGCAGTGCTAATCCCCTGCGGGGGGTAGCTAGCACAGATACGCAGTATTTT; CDR3: CSANPLRGVASTDTQYF
size: many; J: TRBJ2-3; D: TRBD1; V: TRBV6-4; DNA: TGTGCCAGCAGTGACACTGCCCAGGGGGACACAGATACGCAGTATTTT; CDR3: CASSDTAQGDTDTQYF
size: few; J: TRBJ2-4; D: .; V: TRBV6-5; DNA: TGTGCCAGCAGTTCGCAGGGTGACAAAAACATTCAGTACTTC; CDR3: CASSSQGDKNIQYF
size: few; J: TRBJ1-2; D: TRBD1; V: TRBV6-5; DNA: TGTGCCAGCAGTCGTCGACAGGGGCAGAACTATGGCTACACCTTC; CDR3: CASSRRQGQNYGYTF
size: many; J: TRBJ2-3; D: .; V: TRBV27; DNA: TGTGCCAGCAGTTGGCTAGCCACAGATACGCAGTATTTT; CDR3: CASSWLATDTQYF
size: .; J: TRBJ2-3; D: .; V: TRBV5-1; DNA: TGCGCCAGCAGCTCCGGACGAGGGGCCCTCACAGATACGCAGTATTTT; CDR3: CASSSGRGALTDTQYF
size: .; J: TRBJ1-5; D: .; V: TRBV7-2; DNA: TGTGCCAGCAGCCCGTCGAACAATCAGCCCCAGCATTTT; CDR3: CASSPSNNQPQHF
size: many; J: TRBJ2-7; D: TRBD2; V: TRBV29-1; DNA: TGCAGCGTGGGGAAGCGGGGGAGCTCCTACGAGCAGTACTTC; CDR3: CSVGKRGSSYEQYF
size: .; J: TRBJ1-4; D: .; V: TRBV7-2; DNA: TGTGCCAGCAGCCTGAAAACAGCTGAAAAACTGTTTTTT; CDR3: CASSLKTAEKLFF
size: few; J: TRBJ2-5; D: TRBD2; V: TRBV19; DNA: TGTGCCAGTACCGCTAGCGGGGGGCCCAGAGAGACCCAGTACTTC; CDR3: CASTASGGPRETQYF
size: .; J: TRBJ1-6; D: TRBD1; V: TRBV4-1; DNA: TGCGCCAGCAGCCAAGATCGGCCTGGACAGGGAAATTCACCCCTCCACTTT; CDR3: CASSQDRPGQGNSPLHF
size: .; J: TRBJ2-6; D: .; V: TRBV15; DNA: TGTGCCACCAGCCCCCGGGCCTCTGGGGCCAACGTCCTGACTTTC; CDR3: CATSPRASGANVLTF